This TCR beta chain came from a study of cytomegalovirus exposure and HLA in healthy donors. Study-level information: Among around 180 million T cells, an earlier analysis found 90 million to 130 million unique TCR beta sequences.

General observations from the study: Usually a TCR sequence was rare, but some public TCRs were found in many donors.

A note on this clone: Its antigen remains unknown.

V shed 0 bases and J shed 7 bases, with 13 bases lying between them. The CDR3 sequence is 14 residues long. CDR1 and CDR2 from the germline V gene are SGHRS and YFSETQ. In the PCR, 60 Vbeta and 13 Jbeta primers were used. Clones were sequenced by immunoSEQ multiplex PCR, and TCRdb holds only the in-frame ones, with some missing. The sample carries 72,000 or so clones, around three quarters recorded once. Sequenced sample: PBMCs. The genes are TRBV5-1 and TRBJ1-1; the D gene is possibly TRBD1 (5 bases). The sequence derives from a man between 18 and 35 years old in good health and CMV-seropositive. CDR3 sequence (DNA): TGCGCCAGCAGCTTGGGGGGTCCAGGGCTTGAAGCTTTCTTT. Translation: CASSLGGPGLEAFF.